This TCR beta chain was captured in a study of cytomegalovirus exposure and HLA in healthy donors. Study-level findings and limits: With further analysis later on, most CMV-associated TCR beta chains appeared HLA-restricted. The authors enumerated over 150 TCR beta chains as linked to cytomegalovirus.

Primers for the PCR totalled 60 Vbeta and 13 Jbeta. Repertoires were generated with immunoSEQ multiplex PCR, while TCRdb's copy carries only in-frame clones and drops some. Of approximately 160,000 clones in the sample, roughly 72% were seen once. This clone was found a few times. Its matching antigen is unknown. Germline V lookup: CDR1 SGHRS, CDR2 YFSETQ. The CDR3 contains 15 residues. V shed 2 bases, J shed 0 bases, and the junction held 2 bases outside the gene matches. The sequencing sample was made of PBMCs. The source is a woman aged 35 to 49 in good health and CMV-seronegative. This chain uses TRBV5-1 with TRBJ2-7; 10 bases fit TRBD2. CDR3 loop: CASSFLAGASYEQYF. CDR3 DNA sequence: TGCGCCAGCAGCTTCCTAGCGGGGGCCTCCTACGAGCAGTACTTC.